This TCR beta chain was retrieved from a study of T-cell memory formation after mild COVID-19 (dated by TCRdb to about 2021). Turning to the overall study: TCR sequence clusters from the two donors were found to be largely donor specific. In a couple of donors, T-cell clones that expanded and contracted after mild COVID-19 were tracked by sequencing TCRalpha and TCRbeta repertoires over time. Two young, previously healthy adult volunteers, one female and one male, were included in the cohort.

Overall study outcomes, separate from this receptor: The detection of some responding clones in pre-infection memory suggests that pre-existing cross-reactive memory T cells joined the SARS-CoV-2 response. Whether the second-wave clones peaking on day 37 were SARS-CoV-2 specific was not confirmed. Contracting CD4+ clones appeared mostly in the CM and EM memory subsets, whereas CD8+ clones were enriched in EMRA. Only a couple of mild cases were covered by the study, and larger cohorts that include severe cases with pre-infection samples were considered necessary. From day 15 to 85, contracting clones showed balanced CD4/CD8 phenotypes, whereas a second wave of clones that expanded from day 15 to 37 leaned towards CD4+.

Reading the germline V gene gives CDR1 SGHRS and CDR2 YFSETQ. V loses 2 bases at its end and J loses 6 bases; junction bases beyond the gene matches: 3. The CDR3 holds 15 amino acids from the cysteine to the phenylalanine. CDR3 DNA only is kept here, 45 bases in frame from base 1. Ficoll-Paque density gradient centrifugation was used to isolate PBMCs. The run used an Illumina NovaSeq 6000. TCRalpha and TCRbeta cDNA libraries were constructed by 5'RACE with constant-segment primers, with sample barcodes and unique molecular identifiers being introduced. Trizol reagent was used to extract RNA from every sample. Amplification of the libraries took two PCR steps, and the second step added a second sample barcode plus Illumina TruSeq adapters. Libraries were sequenced on an Illumina NovaSeq with 2 x 150 bp paired-end reads. Turning to the authors' computational methods: Demultiplexing of reads and collapsing into UMI-guided consensus sequences were performed with migec v1.2.7. Using mixcr v2.1.11, the UMI consensuses were aligned to TRA and TRB V and J templates and assembled into clonotypes. Expanded or contracted clonotypes were those called significant by both edgeR and NoisET, with noise models trained on biological replicates. edgeR calls used a false discovery rate-adjusted p below 0.01 and a log2 fold-change threshold of 1. As an exploratory analysis of dynamics, max-normalized trajectories of the 1000 most abundant clonotypes were examined by PCA with hierarchical clustering. Separately sequenced CD4+ and CD8+ repertoires were used to assign the CD4 or CD8 phenotype of responding clones. The public sequencing data were trimmed at Q25 with fastp and processed into clonotypes with MiXCR by TCRdb, which kept only in-frame beta chains. Each CDR3 protein appears once, grouped with its most common genes and DNA. What appears here as the V and J calls and clone size reflects TCRdb's work, not the paper's. In this sample the table shows about 600,000 distinct CDR3 sequences, less than 25% of which occur a single time. The ten largest make up 8.4% of the sample.

This clonotype is a singleton in its sample. The target of this receptor is not known. The input lacks base qualities; no much larger clone sits a single base away. The clonotype comes from an adult woman who had mild COVID-19 (a few samples of this study predate the infection). The sample titles of this study are shuffled in the database, so cell type and time point are left out; the donor was told from shared clones. The material sequenced was PBMCs or a T cell subset sorted from them (not recorded which). The receptor chain draws on TRBV5-1 and TRBJ1-6, and TRBD1 matches 9 of the central bases. The sequenced DNA is TGCGCCAGCAGCTTCGGGACAGGGCCTAATTCACCCCTCCACTTT. Its translation reads: CASSFGTGPNSPLHF.